This T cell receptor beta chain is from a study of blood T cell repertoires in COVID-19. For the study at large: PBMCs, B-cell-depleted T cells, or T cells provided the cDNA or gDNA that made up the material.

The data were produced by immunoSEQ multiplex PCR, yet TCRdb's version contains in-frame clones alone and is incomplete. The top ten hold less than 3% of the sample, which has under 90,000 clones, 88% seen once. The TCR originated in a man in his 70s with active or convalescent COVID-19. Sequenced material: peripheral blood.

CDR3 region: CASSIPGGNTEAFF. DNA for the CDR3: TGTGCCAGTAGTATTCCAGGAGGGAACACTGAAGCTTTCTTT. The genes are TRBV19 and TRBJ1-1; D is undetermined. Germline V gene data show CDR1 as LNHDA and CDR2 as SQIVND (reference sequence). The CDR3 length is 14 residues. V dropped 3 bases and J dropped 1 base, with 9 bases sitting between them.